A selection of T cell receptor beta chains follows, all from one sample in a study of shared clonotypes between healthy human individuals. Assay used: immunoSEQ multiplex PCR; TCRdb lists only in-frame clones, some missing. The sample has some 1,400,000 clones, around 97% seen once. Sample: naive CD4+ T cells sorted from blood. These receptors all come from a man aged 25 to 40 in good health. Each CDR3 is given with its conserved first and last residue. The order of the fields is D gene, J gene, clone size, V gene, CDR3 protein, CDR3 DNA. D genes are given only for firm matches. For some rows the clone size is stated as once, few or many, or as a class when expanded; others skip it.

TRBD2	TRBJ2-5	.	TRBV19	CASSILAGKGQETQYF	TGTGCCAGTAGTATACTAGCGGGAAAGGGGCAAGAGACCCAGTACTTC
TRBD1	TRBJ2-1	.	TRBV5-1	CASSSLGDRISYNEQFF	TGCGCCAGCAGCTCTCTCGGGGACAGAATCTCCTACAATGAGCAGTTCTTC
.	TRBJ1-2	.	TRBV6-1	CASSEVVGLSGYTF	TGTGCCAGCAGTGAAGTGGTGGGGCTAAGTGGCTACACCTTC
TRBD2	TRBJ2-7	.	TRBV19	CASSIATSGNNEQYF	TGTGCCAGTAGTATCGCGACTAGCGGGAACAACGAGCAGTACTTC
.	TRBJ2-3	.	TRBV11-3	CASSRGTEGDTQYF	TGTGCCAGCAGTAGGGGAACAGAGGGGGATACGCAGTATTTT
.	TRBJ2-1	.	TRBV7-9	CASSSTKTQDGGQFF	TGTGCCAGCAGCTCCACGAAGACCCAGGACGGGGGACAGTTCTTC
.	TRBJ2-1	.	TRBV12-5	CASGLPGQNNEQFF	TGTGCTAGTGGTCTGCCGGGACAAAACAATGAGCAGTTCTTC
TRBD2	TRBJ2-1	.	TRBV5-1	CASSAPRLAGDDEQFF	TGCGCCAGCAGCGCCCCCCGACTAGCGGGAGATGATGAGCAGTTCTTC
.	TRBJ2-7	.	TRBV7-2	CASSFSGSSYEQYF	TGTGCCAGCAGCTTTTCGGGGAGCTCCTACGAGCAGTACTTC
.	TRBJ2-3	.	TRBV29-1	CSVVGRETPDTQYF	TGCAGCGTTGTGGGCCGGGAGACCCCAGATACGCAGTATTTT
.	TRBJ2-3	.	TRBV2	CASSQDRVGADTQYF	TGTGCCAGCAGCCAAGACCGGGTAGGCGCAGATACGCAGTATTTT
.	TRBJ2-3	.	TRBV6-6	CASSYDSTDTQYF	TGTGCCAGCAGTTACGACAGCACAGATACGCAGTATTTT
TRBD2	TRBJ2-7	.	TRBV7-8	CASRMPGLVHYEQYF	TGTGCCAGCAGAATGCCGGGACTAGTTCACTACGAGCAGTACTTC
TRBD2	TRBJ2-3	.	TRBV18	CASSYLAGGPSDTQYF	TGTGCCAGCTCATATCTAGCGGGAGGGCCATCAGATACGCAGTATTTT
.	TRBJ1-4	.	TRBV5-1	CASSLNREKLFF	TGCGCCAGCAGCTTGAATAGGGAAAAACTGTTTTTT
.	TRBJ2-1	.	TRBV5-4	CASSLGGFGEQFF	TGTGCCAGCAGCTTGGGCGGGTTCGGAGAGCAGTTCTTC
TRBD1	TRBJ1-2	once	TRBV18	CASSPPQGARGYTF	TGTGCCAGCTCACCACCGCAGGGGGCTCGGGGCTACACCTTC
TRBD1	TRBJ1-4	few	TRBV19	CASKGTGGESEKLFF	TGTGCCAGTAAGGGGACAGGGGGCGAGTCTGAAAAACTGTTTTTT
TRBD2	TRBJ2-7	.	TRBV19	CASSLSGRSYEQYF	TGTGCCAGTAGTCTCAGCGGGAGATCCTACGAGCAGTACTTC
.	TRBJ2-3	.	TRBV6-1	CASSATGITSTDTQYF	TGTGCCAGCAGTGCAACAGGGATTACTAGCACAGATACGCAGTATTTT
TRBD1	TRBJ1-2	.	TRBV9	CASSVRDRNYGYTF	TGTGCCAGCAGCGTAAGGGACAGAAACTATGGCTACACCTTC
.	TRBJ1-3	.	TRBV6-6	CASSYSGQGFGNTIYF	TGTGCCAGCAGTTACTCAGGGCAGGGGTTTGGAAACACCATATATTTT
.	TRBJ1-2	.	TRBV28	CASSQIPEIGGYTF	TGTGCCAGCAGCCAAATCCCTGAAATCGGTGGCTACACCTTC
.	TRBJ2-1	.	TRBV18	CASRQEIGNRDHHNEQFF	TGTGCCAGCCGTCAGGAGATTGGGAACCGGGACCACCACAATGAGCAGTTCTTC
TRBD1	TRBJ1-5	once	TRBV11-2	CASSRFRGPGGNQPQHF	TGTGCCAGCAGCCGTTTCAGGGGGCCGGGGGGTAATCAGCCCCAGCATTTT
.	TRBJ2-7	.	TRBV5-4	CASSFLTYSERYEQYF	TGTGCCAGCAGCTTCCTGACGTACAGTGAGAGGTACGAGCAGTACTTC
.	TRBJ1-1	.	TRBV27	CASSTLGRARDSEAFF	TGTGCCAGCAGTACCCTAGGCAGGGCAAGGGACTCTGAAGCTTTCTTT
.	TRBJ2-2	.	TRBV4-3	CASRQRWDQSNTGELFF	TGCGCCAGCAGGCAACGCTGGGACCAGTCGAACACCGGGGAGCTGTTTTTT
TRBD2	TRBJ2-1	.	TRBV10-2	CASSLREGSEQFF	TGCGCCAGCTCTCTGCGGGAGGGGAGTGAGCAGTTCTTC
TRBD1	TRBJ2-6	.	TRBV5-1	CASSSPGQAPSGANVLTF	TGCGCCAGCAGCTCCCCGGGACAGGCGCCTTCTGGGGCCAACGTCCTGACTTTC
.	TRBJ1-2	.	TRBV10-2	CASSEPTDRYMGRGYTF	TGCGCCAGCAGTGAGCCTACCGACAGGTACATGGGACGTGGCTACACCTTC
.	TRBJ1-2	.	TRBV9	CASSATSYYGYTF	TGTGCCAGCAGCGCCACAAGCTACTATGGCTACACCTTC
.	TRBJ2-3	.	TRBV6-6	CASSYLNRVSDTQYF	TGTGCCAGCAGTTACCTAAACAGGGTTTCAGATACGCAGTATTTT
.	TRBJ2-2	.	TRBV21-1	CASSKLYGGRTGELFF	TGTGCCAGCAGCAAGTTATACGGGGGACGGACCGGGGAGCTGTTTTTT
.	TRBJ1-5	once	TRBV5-1	CASRLGPDQNQPQHF	TGCGCCAGCAGATTAGGACCGGACCAGAATCAGCCCCAGCATTTT
TRBD2	TRBJ2-1	.	TRBV5-4	CASSRGLAGLYNEQFF	TGTGCCAGCAGCCGAGGACTAGCGGGACTCTACAATGAGCAGTTCTTC
TRBD1	TRBJ2-7	.	TRBV6-1	CASSVRQGDEQYF	TGTGCCAGCAGTGTCAGGCAGGGGGATGAGCAGTACTTC
.	TRBJ1-1	.	TRBV5-1	CASSLAGSTEAFF	TGCGCCAGCAGCTTGGCGGGAAGCACTGAAGCTTTCTTT
.	TRBJ1-5	.	TRBV7-2	CASSFQDYSNQPQHF	TGTGCCAGCAGCTTTCAGGATTATAGCAATCAGCCCCAGCATTTT
.	TRBJ1-1	.	TRBV5-1	CASSFDRMGTEAFF	TGCGCCAGCAGCTTCGACAGGATGGGCACTGAAGCTTTCTTT
TRBD2	TRBJ2-5	once	TRBV7-6	CASSLLAGGGVGETQYF	TGTGCCAGCAGCCTACTAGCGGGAGGCGGGGTCGGAGAGACCCAGTACTTC
.	TRBJ1-3	.	TRBV7-6	CASSLVDASGNTIYF	TGTGCCAGCAGCTTAGTGGATGCCTCTGGAAACACCATATATTTT
.	TRBJ1-2	.	TRBV19	CASRPSGGANYGYTF	TGTGCCAGTAGACCCTCGGGAGGAGCTAACTATGGCTACACCTTC
TRBD2	TRBJ2-3	.	TRBV9	CASSVEGTISTDTQYF	TGTGCCAGCAGCGTAGAGGGGACTATTAGCACAGATACGCAGTATTTT
.	TRBJ2-1	once	TRBV5-1	CASSAPKNEQFF	TGCGCCAGCAGCGCCCCCAAAAATGAGCAGTTCTTC
TRBD2	TRBJ2-2	.	TRBV9	CASSPFPGGPTGELFF	TGTGCCAGCAGTCCCTTCCCGGGGGGGCCCACCGGGGAGCTGTTTTTT
TRBD2	TRBJ2-3	.	TRBV7-2	CASSRDYADTQYF	TGTGCCAGCAGCCGGGACTACGCGGATACGCAGTATTTT
.	TRBJ2-2	.	TRBV27	CASSGLITGELFF	TGTGCCAGCAGCGGTCTGATAACCGGGGAGCTGTTTTTT
.	TRBJ2-3	.	TRBV18	CASSPLPNDTQYF	TGTGCCAGCTCACCGCTTCCCAACGATACGCAGTATTTT
.	TRBJ1-1	.	TRBV18	CASSPGASNTEAFF	TGTGCCAGCTCACCAGGGGCATCGAACACTGAAGCTTTCTTT
.	TRBJ2-7	.	TRBV7-6	CASSLGAGPSYEQYF	TGTGCCAGCAGCTTAGGTGCGGGACCTTCCTACGAGCAGTACTTC
.	TRBJ1-1	.	TRBV2	CASSLILGGVNTEAFF	TGTGCCAGCAGTTTAATATTGGGGGGCGTGAACACTGAAGCTTTCTTT
TRBD1	TRBJ1-3	.	TRBV15	CATSRGGQRYSGNTIYF	TGTGCCACCAGCAGAGGGGGACAGAGATACTCTGGAAACACCATATATTTT
TRBD2	TRBJ2-7	.	TRBV6-5	CASRKPGLPYSEQYF	TGTGCCAGCAGAAAACCGGGACTACCCTACAGCGAGCAGTACTTC
.	TRBJ2-4	.	TRBV27	CASSLGTTKNIQYF	TGTGCCAGCAGTTTAGGGACAACCAAAAACATTCAGTACTTC
TRBD1	TRBJ2-7	.	TRBV2	CASSDSGTGNGQYF	TGTGCCAGCAGTGATTCGGGGACAGGGAATGGGCAGTACTTC
TRBD1	TRBJ2-1	once	TRBV9	CASSVEIGGDEQFF	TGTGCCAGCAGCGTAGAAATAGGGGGCGATGAGCAGTTCTTC
TRBD2	TRBJ2-7	.	TRBV28	CASSGTLSGNEQYF	TGTGCCAGCAGTGGAACCCTTAGCGGGAACGAGCAGTACTTC
.	TRBJ1-3	few	TRBV10-3	CAISESLRRGLSGNTIYF	TGTGCCATCAGTGAGTCCTTACGACGCGGACTCTCTGGAAACACCATATATTTT